A single sample gave rise to the 3 T cell receptor beta chains below, sequenced in a study of cytomegalovirus exposure and HLA in healthy donors. Amplification used 60 Vbeta primers and 13 Jbeta primers. Clones were read by immunoSEQ multiplex PCR, and TCRdb kept only the in-frame ones, dropping some. The profile shows 150,000 to 200,000 clones, approximately 85% of them singletons. Sequencing input: PBMCs. The receptors come from a man aged 18-30 years in good health and CMV-seronegative.

This clone was detected a few times. This chain links TRBV15 with TRBJ2-3; 12 positions match TRBD2. The CDR3 runs 16 residues. V was clipped by 8 bases and J by 3 bases; unmatched bases: 9. Per germline, CDR1 LNHNV and CDR2 YYDKDF (reference sequence). This CDR3 is CATSAASGGATDTQYF. The CDR3 DNA reads as TGTGCCACCTCGGCGGCTAGCGGGGGGGCAACAGATACGCAGTATTTT.

The chain has TRBV7-8 and TRBJ2-3; TRBD2 agrees at 10 bases. The germline gives CDR1 SGHVS, CDR2 FQNEAQ. V trimming: 8 bases; J trimming: 1 base; junction bases outside the gene matches: 9. The CDR3 runs 16 residues. The DNA for the CDR3 is TGTGCCAGCGGCTCAGATCTAGCGGGGGGCACAGATACGCAGTATTTT. Amino acid sequence: CASGSDLAGGTDTQYF. Full variable domain (outside the CDR3, taken from reference TRBV7-8 and TRBJ2-3): GAGVSQSPRYKVAKRGQDVALRCDPISGHVSLFWYQQALGQGPEFLTYFQNEAQLDKSGLPSDRFFAERPEGSVSTLKIQRTQQEDSAVYLCASGSDLAGGTDTQYFGPGTRLTVL.

In this sample, this clone turned up a few times. This chain connects TRBV7-9 to TRBJ1-1; no clear D gene. The CDR3 contains 13 residues. V lost 5 bases and J 5 bases, leaving 12 bases between the germline ends. CDR1 and CDR2 (germline): SEHNR, FQNEAQ (reference sequence). Here the CDR3 DNA reads TGTGCCAGCAGCGGCTACGGGGAGACTGAAGCTTTCTTT. This sequence encodes CASSGYGETEAFF.